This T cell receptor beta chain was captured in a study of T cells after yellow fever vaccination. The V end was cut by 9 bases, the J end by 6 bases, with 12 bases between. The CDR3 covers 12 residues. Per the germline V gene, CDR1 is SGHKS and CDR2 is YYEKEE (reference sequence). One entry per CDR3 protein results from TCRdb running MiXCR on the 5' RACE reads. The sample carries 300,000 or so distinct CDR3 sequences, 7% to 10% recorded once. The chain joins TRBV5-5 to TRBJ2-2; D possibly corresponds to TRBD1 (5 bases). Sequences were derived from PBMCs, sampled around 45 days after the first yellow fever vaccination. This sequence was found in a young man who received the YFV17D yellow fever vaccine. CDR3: CAMSLGAGELFF. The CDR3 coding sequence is TGTGCCATGAGCCTAGGGGCCGGGGAGCTGTTTTTT.